This entry concerns a single T cell receptor (beta chain). Antigen specificity is unknown. Healthy bone marrow donors made up the donor group. The PCR made use of 60 Vbeta and 13 Jbeta primers. The repertoire was sequenced with immunoSEQ multiplex PCR; TCRdb's copy has only in-frame clones and lacks some. This sample has tens of thousands of clones; around 78% occur once, and the top ten carry 4% to 5.5%. V lost 1 base and J lost 7; bases outside the gene matches: 4. The CDR3 is 14 amino acids. The germline gives CDR1 GTSNPN, CDR2 SVGIG (reference sequence). This specimen belongs to a study of cytomegalovirus exposure and HLA in healthy donors. Study-wide points: Most TCR sequences were seen very rarely across donors, but some public TCRs occurred in many. Researchers counted approximately 160 TCR beta chains as cytomegalovirus-associated.

Material for sequencing was PBMCs. The clonotype originates from a male donor in good health and CMV-seropositive. The chain links TRBV30 to TRBJ1-6; 7 nucleotides line up with TRBD1. The CDR3 spells CAWSARRGNSPLHF. CDR3 DNA sequence: TGTGCCTGGAGTGCCCGCAGGGGGAATTCACCCCTCCACTTT.